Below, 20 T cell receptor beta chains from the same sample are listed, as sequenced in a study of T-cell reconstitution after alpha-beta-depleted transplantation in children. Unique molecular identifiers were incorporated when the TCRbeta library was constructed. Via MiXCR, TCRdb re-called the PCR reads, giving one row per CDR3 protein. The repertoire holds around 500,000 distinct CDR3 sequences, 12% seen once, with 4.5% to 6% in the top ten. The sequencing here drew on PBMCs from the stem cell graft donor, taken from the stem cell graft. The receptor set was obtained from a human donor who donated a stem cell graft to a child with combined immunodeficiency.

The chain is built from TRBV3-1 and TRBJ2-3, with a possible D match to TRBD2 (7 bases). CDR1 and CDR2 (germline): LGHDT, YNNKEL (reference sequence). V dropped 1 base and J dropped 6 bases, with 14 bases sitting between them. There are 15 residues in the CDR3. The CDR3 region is CASSQVRGGWDTQYF. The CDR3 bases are TGTGCCAGCAGCCAAGTACGCGGGGGCTGGGATACGCAGTATTTT.

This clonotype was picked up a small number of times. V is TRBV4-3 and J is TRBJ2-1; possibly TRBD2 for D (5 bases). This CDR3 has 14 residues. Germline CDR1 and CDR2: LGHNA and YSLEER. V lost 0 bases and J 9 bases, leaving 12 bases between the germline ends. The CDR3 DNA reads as TGCGCCAGCAGCCAAGAAGTACTAGGAGGTGAGCAGTTCTTC. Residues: CASSQEVLGGEQFF.

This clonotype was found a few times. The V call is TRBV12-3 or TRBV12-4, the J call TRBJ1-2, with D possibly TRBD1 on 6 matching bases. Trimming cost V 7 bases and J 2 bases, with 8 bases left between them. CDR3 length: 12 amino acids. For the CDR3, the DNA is TGTGCCAGCAATACAGGGAACTATGGCTACACCTTC. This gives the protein CASNTGNYGYTF.

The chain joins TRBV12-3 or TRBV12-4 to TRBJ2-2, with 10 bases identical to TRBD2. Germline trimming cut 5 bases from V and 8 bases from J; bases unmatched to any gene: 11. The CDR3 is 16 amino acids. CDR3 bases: TGTGCCAGCAGTCTAGGGACTAGCGCCAAGGCTGGGGAGCTGTTTTTT. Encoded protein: CASSLGTSAKAGELFF.

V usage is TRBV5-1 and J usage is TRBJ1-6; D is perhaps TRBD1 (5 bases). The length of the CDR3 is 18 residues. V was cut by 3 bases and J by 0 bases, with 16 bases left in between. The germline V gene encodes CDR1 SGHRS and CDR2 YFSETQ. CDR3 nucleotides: TGCGCCAGCAGCTCGGGGGGGACGCCGAGCTCCTATAATTCACCCCTCCACTTT. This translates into CASSSGGTPSSYNSPLHF. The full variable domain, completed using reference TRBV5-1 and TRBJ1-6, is KAGVTQTPRYLIKTRGQQVTLSCSPISGHRSVSWYQQTPGQGLQFLFEYFSETQRNKGNFPGRFSGRQFSNSRSEMNVSTLELGDSALYLCASSSGGTPSSYNSPLHFGNGTRLTVT.

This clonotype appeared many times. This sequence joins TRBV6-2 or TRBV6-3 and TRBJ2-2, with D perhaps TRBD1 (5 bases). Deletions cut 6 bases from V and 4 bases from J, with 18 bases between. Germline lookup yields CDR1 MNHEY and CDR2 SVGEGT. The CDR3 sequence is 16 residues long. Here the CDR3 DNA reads TGTGCCAGCAGACCTGCTAGGGGTTCTCCCACCGGGGAGCTGTTTTTT. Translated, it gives CASRPARGSPTGELFF.

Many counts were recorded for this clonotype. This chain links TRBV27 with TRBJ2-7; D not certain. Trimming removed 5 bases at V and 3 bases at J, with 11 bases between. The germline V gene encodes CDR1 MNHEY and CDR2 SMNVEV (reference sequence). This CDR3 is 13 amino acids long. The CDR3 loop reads CASSPGRNYEQYF. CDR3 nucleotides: TGTGCCAGCAGTCCCGGACGGAACTACGAGCAGTACTTC.

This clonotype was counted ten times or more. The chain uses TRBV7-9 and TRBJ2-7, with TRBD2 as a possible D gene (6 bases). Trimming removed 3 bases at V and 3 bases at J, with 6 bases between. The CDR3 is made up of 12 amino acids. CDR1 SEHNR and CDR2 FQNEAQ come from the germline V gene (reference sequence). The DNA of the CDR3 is TGTGCCAGCAGCTTGGACTACTACGAGCAGTACTTC. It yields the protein CASSLDYYEQYF.

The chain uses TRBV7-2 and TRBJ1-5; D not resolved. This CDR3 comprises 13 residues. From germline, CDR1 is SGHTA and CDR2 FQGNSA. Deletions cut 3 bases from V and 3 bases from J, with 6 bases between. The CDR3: CASSLINNQPQHF. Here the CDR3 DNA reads TGTGCCAGCAGCTTGATTAACAATCAGCCCCAGCATTTT.

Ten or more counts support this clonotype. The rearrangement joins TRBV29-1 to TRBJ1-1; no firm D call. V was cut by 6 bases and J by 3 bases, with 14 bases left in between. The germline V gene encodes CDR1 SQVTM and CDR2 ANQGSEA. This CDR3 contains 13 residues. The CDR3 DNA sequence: TGCAGCGTGGGCCGGATTGAAGACACTGAAGCTTTCTTT. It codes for CSVGRIEDTEAFF.

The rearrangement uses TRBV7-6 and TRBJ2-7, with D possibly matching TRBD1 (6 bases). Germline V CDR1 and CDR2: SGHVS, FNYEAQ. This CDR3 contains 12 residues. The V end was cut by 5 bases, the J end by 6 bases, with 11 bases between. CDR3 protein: CASSNTGREQYF. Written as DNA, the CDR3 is TGTGCCAGCAGCAATACAGGGCGCGAGCAGTACTTC.

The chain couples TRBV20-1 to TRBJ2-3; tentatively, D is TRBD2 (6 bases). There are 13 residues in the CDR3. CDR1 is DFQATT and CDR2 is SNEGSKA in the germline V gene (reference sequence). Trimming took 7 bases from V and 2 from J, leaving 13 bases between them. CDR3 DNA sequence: TGCAGTGGGGGAGGCAGGGACACAGATACGCAGTATTTT. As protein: CSGGGRDTDTQYF.

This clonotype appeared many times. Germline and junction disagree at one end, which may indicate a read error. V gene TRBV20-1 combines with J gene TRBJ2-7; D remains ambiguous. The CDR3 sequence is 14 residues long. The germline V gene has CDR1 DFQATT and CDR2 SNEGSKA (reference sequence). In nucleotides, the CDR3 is TGCAGTGCTAGAGATCCGGCGGAACCCTATGAGCAGTACTTC. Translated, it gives CSARDPAEPYEQYF.

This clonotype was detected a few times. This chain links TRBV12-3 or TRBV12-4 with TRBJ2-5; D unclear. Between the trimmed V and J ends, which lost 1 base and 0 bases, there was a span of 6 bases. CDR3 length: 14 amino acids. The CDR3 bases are TGTGCCAGCAGTTTAGGCTTCGACCAAGAGACCCAGTACTTC. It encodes CASSLGFDQETQYF.

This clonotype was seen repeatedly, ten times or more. The DNA of the CDR3 is TGCAGCGTTGAGGTTCCCGCAGGGGCCCCCTACGAGCAGTACTTC. Amino acids: CSVEVPAGAPYEQYF. The genes are TRBV29-1 and TRBJ2-7; D is perhaps TRBD1 (6 bases). CDR3 size: 15 residues. Trimming took 3 bases from V and 2 from J, leaving 17 bases between them. Germline values: CDR1 SQVTM, CDR2 ANQGSEA.

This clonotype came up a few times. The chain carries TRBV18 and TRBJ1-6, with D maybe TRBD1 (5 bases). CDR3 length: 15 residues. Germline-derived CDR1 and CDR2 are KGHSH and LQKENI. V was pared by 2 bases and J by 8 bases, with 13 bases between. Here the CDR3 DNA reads TGTGCCAGCTCACCAGAAGGGACCGCGCATTCACCCCTCCACTTT. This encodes CASSPEGTAHSPLHF.

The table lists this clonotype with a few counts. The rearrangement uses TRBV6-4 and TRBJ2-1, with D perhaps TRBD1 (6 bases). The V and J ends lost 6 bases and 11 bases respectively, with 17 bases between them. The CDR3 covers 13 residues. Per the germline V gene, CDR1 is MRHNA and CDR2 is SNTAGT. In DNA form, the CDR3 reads TGTGCCAGCAGCGACCAGACAGGTAACAAGCAGTTCTTC. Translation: CASSDQTGNKQFF.

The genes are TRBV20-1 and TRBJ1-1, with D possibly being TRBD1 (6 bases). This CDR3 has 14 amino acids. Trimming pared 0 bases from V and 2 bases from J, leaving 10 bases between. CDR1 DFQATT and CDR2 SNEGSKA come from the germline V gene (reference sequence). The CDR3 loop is CSARDPGANTEAFF. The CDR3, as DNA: TGCAGTGCTAGAGACCCAGGGGCTAACACTGAAGCTTTCTTT.

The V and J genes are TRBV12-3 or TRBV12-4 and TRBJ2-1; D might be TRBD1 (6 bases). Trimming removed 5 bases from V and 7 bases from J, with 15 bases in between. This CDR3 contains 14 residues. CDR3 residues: CASSQNRRGNEQFF. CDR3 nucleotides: TGTGCCAGCAGTCAAAACCGTAGGGGGAATGAGCAGTTCTTC.

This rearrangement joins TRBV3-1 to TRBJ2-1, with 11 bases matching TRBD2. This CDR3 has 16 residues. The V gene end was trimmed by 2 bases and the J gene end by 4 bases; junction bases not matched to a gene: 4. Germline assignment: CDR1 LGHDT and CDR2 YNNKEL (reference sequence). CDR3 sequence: CASSQSGTSGYNEQFF. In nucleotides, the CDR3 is TGTGCCAGCAGCCAATCCGGGACTAGCGGTTACAATGAGCAGTTCTTC.